This T cell receptor beta chain was captured in a study of spatial heterogeneity in lung cancer. The table lists this clonotype with a few counts. Specified time point: sample taken at primary tumor resection. Whole RNA obtained from tumor, nontumor lung or frozen PBMC underwent sequencing without sorting. The germline V gene has CDR1 SGHVS and CDR2 FNYEAQ. This CDR3 region has 17 residues. The ends lost 1 base at V and 4 bases at J; junction bases unmatched: 3. A single record per CDR3 protein comes from TCRdb applying MiXCR to the 5' RACE reads. This sample has roughly 49,000 distinct CDR3 sequences, with approximately 7% found just once.

This material consisted of PBMCs, taken at surgery. The sequence was collected from a female donor with early-stage non-small cell lung cancer. The V and J genes are TRBV7-6 and TRBJ2-2, with 13 bases that match TRBD2. The CDR3 is CASSLGTSGGITGELFF. For the CDR3, the DNA is TGTGCCAGCAGCTTAGGGACTAGCGGGGGAATCACCGGGGAGCTGTTTTTT.